The 30 T cell receptor beta chains given below trace back to one sample, sequenced in a study of T cell responses to AZD1222 COVID-19 vaccine. Produced via immunoSEQ multiplex PCR; TCRdb's table is partial and in-frame only. There are about 110,000 clones in the sample; nearly 90% occur only once, and approximately 19% lies in the top ten. The sample here was peripheral blood, taken on day 0 of AZD1222 vaccination. The receptors come from an adult in good health.

The gene calls are TRBV28 and TRBJ2-2; TRBD2 is a possible D gene (5 bases). The V gene lost 1 base and the J gene lost 7 bases, with 13 bases spanning the gap. Germline-derived CDR1 and CDR2 are MDHEN and SYDVKM. This CDR3 has 15 residues. The CDR3 DNA reads TGTGCCAGCAGTTTATTGCTAGCCCCCGACGGGGAGCTGTTTTTT. Translation: CASSLLLAPDGELFF.

This chain links TRBV4-1 with TRBJ2-7; tentatively, D is TRBD1 (6 bases). This CDR3 has 18 amino acids. Trimming pared 0 bases from V and 0 bases from J, leaving 18 bases between. Germline lookup yields CDR1 MGHRA and CDR2 YSYEKL. The CDR3 is CASSQDGGAASFSYEQYF. The CDR3 DNA reads TGCGCCAGCAGCCAAGATGGGGGCGCCGCTTCGTTCTCCTACGAGCAGTACTTC.

The chain carries TRBV28 and TRBJ2-5, with 8 positions matching TRBD2. V was clipped by 1 base and J by 4 bases; unmatched bases: 8. The CDR3 covers 16 residues. Germline V lookup: CDR1 MDHEN, CDR2 SYDVKM. This CDR3 is CASSLSGGSRRETQYF. DNA for the CDR3: TGTGCCAGCAGTTTATCGGGGGGGTCCCGACGAGAGACCCAGTACTTC.

In DNA, the CDR3 is TGCGCCAGCAGCCGCCTCGGGACAGAGCTCCTGAACACAGATACGCAGTATTTT. Its translation: CASSRLGTELLNTDTQYF. The genes are TRBV5-1 and TRBJ2-3; 7 bases line up with TRBD1. There are 18 residues in the CDR3. Per the germline V gene, CDR1 is SGHRS and CDR2 is YFSETQ. Losses at the gene ends were 4 bases for V and 2 bases for J; bases not matched to a gene: 16.

This chain joins TRBV7-2 and TRBJ1-1; D uncertain. This CDR3 contains 14 residues. Trimming shortened V by 6 bases and J by 1 base, and 12 bases separated the two germline ends. Looked up from germline, CDR1 is SGHTA and CDR2 is FQGNSA. The DNA of the CDR3 is TGTGCCAGCAGGCGAGAGGCGGGGAACACTGAAGCTTTCTTT. Its translation: CASRREAGNTEAFF. The entire variable domain, with the rest obtained from reference TRBV7-2 and TRBJ1-1, is as follows: GAGVSQSPSNKVTEKGKDVELRCDPISGHTALYWYRQSLGQGLEFLIYFQGNSAPDKSGLPSDRFSAERTGGSVSTLTIQRTQQEDSAVYLCASRREAGNTEAFFGQGTRLTVV.

The chain links TRBV4-1 to TRBJ2-1; TRBD1 aligns across 10 bases. From germline, CDR1 is MGHRA and CDR2 YSYEKL. The CDR3 runs to 16 residues. The ends lost 1 base at V and 9 bases at J; junction bases unmatched: 9. Written as DNA, the CDR3 is TGCGCCAGCAGCCAAGGAGAAGGGACAGGGGAGGTTGAGCAGTTCTTC. As protein: CASSQGEGTGEVEQFF.

The chain has TRBV19 and TRBJ2-3; D gene uncertain. V dropped 4 bases and J dropped 0 bases, with 11 bases sitting between them. Germline V gene sequence: CDR1 LNHDA, CDR2 SQIVND (reference sequence). The CDR3 contains 15 residues. In DNA, the CDR3 is TGTGCCAGTAGTAGGCTCGGGTCTAGCACAGATACGCAGTATTTT. Its translation: CASSRLGSSTDTQYF. Variable domain in full (rest from reference TRBV19 and TRBJ2-3): DGGITQSPKYLFRKEGQNVTLSCEQNLNHDAMYWYRQDPGQGLRLIYYSQIVNDFQKGDIAEGYSVSREKKESFPLTVTSAQKNPTAFYLCASSRLGSSTDTQYFGPGTRLTVL.

The chain combines TRBV27 with TRBJ2-1, with a possible D match to TRBD1 (5 bases). Looked up from germline, CDR1 is MNHEY and CDR2 is SMNVEV (reference sequence). The CDR3 covers 15 residues. V was pared by 4 bases and J by 4 bases, with 14 bases between. CDR3 sequence: CASSSADSLYNEQFF. Here the CDR3 DNA reads TGTGCCAGCAGTTCTGCAGACAGCTTATACAATGAGCAGTTCTTC.

The genes are TRBV7-2 and TRBJ1-2, with 8 nucleotides matching TRBD1. Trimming took 5 bases from V and 4 from J; bases not matched to a gene: 6. The CDR3 consists of 14 residues. Germline CDR1 reads SGHTA; CDR2 reads FQGNSA. Here the CDR3 reads CASSPGTGPYGYTF. The CDR3 nucleotides are TGTGCCAGCAGCCCCGGGACAGGACCCTATGGCTACACCTTC.

The rearrangement joins TRBV5-1 to TRBJ2-3; no clear D gene. Trimming cost V 3 bases and J 2 bases, with 13 bases left between them. CDR1 is SGHRS, CDR2 YFSETQ, per germline. CDR3 length: 15 amino acids. CDR3 coding DNA: TGCGCCAGCAGCTCCACTACCGCCCCCACAGATACGCAGTATTTT. This encodes CASSSTTAPTDTQYF.

The rearrangement links TRBV5-1 to TRBJ2-2; D may be TRBD2 (6 bases). Per germline, CDR1 SGHRS and CDR2 YFSETQ. With 0 bases removed from V and 5 bases from J, the gap between germline ends came to 17 bases. There are 17 residues in the CDR3. This CDR3 reads CASSLEGPGVLTGELFF. The DNA of the CDR3 is TGCGCCAGCAGCTTGGAAGGTCCGGGGGTCCTAACCGGGGAGCTGTTTTTT.

The V call is TRBV7-9, the J call TRBJ2-1; a possible D gene is TRBD2 (6 bases). This CDR3 is built from 15 residues. V lost 1 base and J 2 bases, leaving 9 bases between the germline ends. Germline lookup yields CDR1 SEHNR and CDR2 FQNEAQ (reference sequence). The CDR3 here is CASSLDTGAYNEQFF. The CDR3 DNA is TGTGCCAGCAGCTTAGATACGGGAGCCTACAATGAGCAGTTCTTC.

The gene calls are TRBV7-2 and TRBJ1-5; D may be TRBD1 (6 bases). The V gene's germline CDR1 is SGHTA and CDR2 FQGNSA. CDR3 length: 15 amino acids. Trimming stripped 2 bases from V and 6 bases from J, with 14 bases between. DNA of the CDR3: TGTGCCAGCAGCTTACTAAACAGGGTGGGTCAGCCCCAGCATTTT. It yields the protein CASSLLNRVGQPQHF. Looking up the rest from reference TRBV7-2 and TRBJ1-5 gives the full variable domain: GAGVSQSPSNKVTEKGKDVELRCDPISGHTALYWYRQSLGQGLEFLIYFQGNSAPDKSGLPSDRFSAERTGGSVSTLTIQRTQQEDSAVYLCASSLLNRVGQPQHFGDGTRLSIL.

The gene calls are TRBV5-6 and TRBJ1-4; 9 bases map to TRBD1. Germline V gene sequence: CDR1 SGHDT, CDR2 YYEEEE. This CDR3 is built from 15 residues. V trimming: 1 base; J trimming: 6 bases; junction bases outside the gene matches: 4. CDR3 protein: CASSLWGDRDEKLFF. Written as DNA, the CDR3 is TGTGCCAGCAGCTTGTGGGGGGACAGGGATGAAAAACTGTTTTTT. The whole variable domain, remainder taken from reference TRBV5-6 and TRBJ1-4, is DAGVTQSPTHLIKTRGQQVTLRCSPKSGHDTVSWYQQALGQGPQFIFQYYEEEERQRGNFPDRFSGHQFPNYSSELNVNALLLGDSALYLCASSLWGDRDEKLFFGSGTQLSVL.

This sequence joins TRBV19 and TRBJ1-3; D remains ambiguous. Germline V gene data show CDR1 as LNHDA and CDR2 as SQIVND (reference sequence). The V gene lost 8 bases and the J gene lost 0 bases, with 8 bases spanning the gap. The CDR3 is 13 amino acids. The CDR3: CASSAASGNTIYF. DNA of the CDR3: TGTGCCAGTTCAGCGGCCTCTGGAAACACCATATATTTT. The full variable domain, rest sourced from reference TRBV19 and TRBJ1-3, is DGGITQSPKYLFRKEGQNVTLSCEQNLNHDAMYWYRQDPGQGLRLIYYSQIVNDFQKGDIAEGYSVSREKKESFPLTVTSAQKNPTAFYLCASSAASGNTIYFGEGSWLTVV.

The chain couples TRBV7-9 to TRBJ2-1; maybe TRBD2 (5 bases). CDR3 size: 15 residues. Germline V gene lookup returns CDR1 SEHNR and CDR2 FQNEAQ (reference sequence). Trimming took off 2 bases at V and 12 bases at J, with 20 bases between the two ends. The CDR3 DNA reads as TGTGCCAGCAGCTTACGGCCCGCTGGAGCTGAGGGGCAGTTCTTC. Its translation is CASSLRPAGAEGQFF. Full variable domain (rest looked up from reference TRBV7-9 and TRBJ2-1): DTGVSQNPRHKITKRGQNVTFRCDPISEHNRLYWYRQTLGQGPEFLTYFQNEAQLEKSRLLSDRFSAERPKGSFSTLEIQRTEQGDSAMYLCASSLRPAGAEGQFFGPGTRLTVL.

This chain joins TRBV7-2 and TRBJ1-2; unclear D gene. CDR1 SGHTA and CDR2 FQGNSA come from the germline V gene. The CDR3 runs 14 residues. V was pared by 1 base and J by 4 bases, with 10 bases between. The CDR3 reads CASSLDHQPYGYTF. The CDR3 DNA reads as TGTGCCAGCAGCTTAGACCACCAACCCTATGGCTACACCTTC.

The chain joins TRBV19 to TRBJ2-2; the match to TRBD1 covers 8 bases. Germline V CDR1 and CDR2: LNHDA, SQIVND (reference sequence). CDR3 size: 13 residues. V was pared by 8 bases and J by 1 base, with 0 bases of the junction left unmatched. The DNA for the CDR3 is TGTGCCAGTGGGACAGGGAACACCGGGGAGCTGTTTTTT. It codes for CASGTGNTGELFF.

This clone has a handful of counts. V usage is TRBV19 and J usage is TRBJ2-2, with TRBD1 as a possible D gene (6 bases). V was pared by 3 bases and J by 3 bases, with 14 bases between. Germline V lookup: CDR1 LNHDA, CDR2 SQIVND (reference sequence). CDR3 length: 16 amino acids. The CDR3 DNA reads TGTGCCAGTAGTATTATTGGGGGCGCGGACACCGGGGAGCTGTTTTTT. Amino acid sequence: CASSIIGGADTGELFF. The whole variable domain, filled in from reference TRBV19 and TRBJ2-2, reads DGGITQSPKYLFRKEGQNVTLSCEQNLNHDAMYWYRQDPGQGLRLIYYSQIVNDFQKGDIAEGYSVSREKKESFPLTVTSAQKNPTAFYLCASSIIGGADTGELFFGEGSRLTVL.

The chain combines TRBV3-1 (or the pseudogene TRBV3-2) with TRBJ2-1; 11 bases are a match to TRBD2. Germline V gene data show CDR1 as LGHDT and CDR2 as YNNKEL (reference sequence). After removal of 1 base from V and 4 bases from J, the junction contained 0 bases not matched to a gene. The CDR3 has 15 residues. CDR3 residues: CASSQGLAGYNEQFF. The CDR3 nucleotides read TGTGCCAGCAGCCAAGGACTAGCGGGGTACAATGAGCAGTTCTTC.

The chain has TRBV7-2 and TRBJ1-6; D is possibly TRBD1 (5 bases). The length of the CDR3 is 17 residues. V lost 1 base, J lost 0 bases, and 10 bases lay in between. CDR1 SGHTA and CDR2 FQGNSA come from the germline V gene. The CDR3 coding sequence is TGTGCCAGCAGCTTAGAGGGGCGTCGCTCCTATAATTCACCCCTCCACTTT. Protein product: CASSLEGRRSYNSPLHF.

The chain uses TRBV28 and TRBJ1-1; a possible D gene is TRBD1 (5 bases). Trimming cost V 6 bases and J 1 base, with 21 bases left between them. Germline values: CDR1 MDHEN, CDR2 SYDVKM. The CDR3 length is 17 residues. The CDR3 sequence: CASSGFGTPSGNTEAFF. CDR3 coding DNA: TGTGCCAGCAGCGGATTTGGGACCCCAAGTGGGAACACTGAAGCTTTCTTT.

The V and J genes are TRBV18 and TRBJ1-6; perhaps TRBD1 as D (5 bases). The CDR3 consists of 14 residues. Trimming removed 3 bases from V and 9 bases from J, with 12 bases in between. The germline V gene encodes CDR1 KGHSH and CDR2 LQKENI. This CDR3 is CASSPSGGGSPLHF. The CDR3 bases are TGTGCCAGCTCACCGTCAGGTGGGGGTTCACCCCTCCACTTT.

The chain links TRBV10-2 to TRBJ2-5; D assignment may be TRBD1 or TRBD2 (7 bases each). This CDR3 has 16 residues. Trimming removed 0 bases at V and 6 bases at J, with 17 bases between. From germline, CDR1 is WSHSY and CDR2 SAAADI. CDR3 region: CASSESWGGGSKTQYF. CDR3 DNA: TGCGCCAGCAGTGAGTCCTGGGGAGGGGGCTCAAAGACCCAGTACTTC.

The chain links TRBV15 to TRBJ2-5; TRBD2 matches at 11 bases. The germline V gene has CDR1 LNHNV and CDR2 YYDKDF (reference sequence). Trimming cost V 6 bases and J 5 bases; bases outside gene matches: 11. The CDR3 totals 16 residues. The CDR3 sequence is CATSPASGGPEETQYF. CDR3 DNA sequence: TGTGCCACCAGTCCGGCTAGCGGGGGGCCAGAGGAGACCCAGTACTTC.

The V gene is TRBV9, the J gene TRBJ2-7; D perhaps matches TRBD1 (5 bases). This CDR3 has 14 amino acids. The ends were cut back, 0 bases at V and 4 bases at J, with 11 bases in the middle. The germline V gene has CDR1 SGDLS and CDR2 YYNGEE. The CDR3 bases are TGTGCCAGCAGCGTAGGCAGGGTGGGGTACGAGCAGTACTTC. It encodes CASSVGRVGYEQYF.

The rearrangement joins TRBV11-2 to TRBJ1-1; D gene ambiguous. Between the trimmed V and J ends, which lost 2 bases and 0 bases, there was a span of 10 bases. Germline CDR1 is SGHAT and CDR2 is FQNNGV. This CDR3 region has 15 residues. The CDR3: CASSLRQNLNTEAFF. CDR3 nucleotide sequence: TGTGCCAGCAGCTTACGACAAAACTTGAACACTGAAGCTTTCTTT.

This chain joins TRBV18 and TRBJ2-1; tentative D call: TRBD1 (5 bases). The CDR3 sequence is 14 residues long. V was clipped by 0 bases and J by 5 bases, with 8 bases between them. CDR1 KGHSH and CDR2 LQKENI come from the germline V gene. The CDR3 reads CASSPPAGHNEQFF. DNA of the CDR3: TGTGCCAGCTCACCACCGGCAGGGCACAATGAGCAGTTCTTC. Drawing the rest from reference TRBV18 and TRBJ2-1, the complete variable domain is NAGVMQNPRHLVRRRGQEARLRCSPMKGHSHVYWYRQLPEEGLKFMVYLQKENIIDESGMPKERFSAEFPKEGPSILRIQQVVRGDSAAYFCASSPPAGHNEQFFGPGTRLTVL.

This clone has only a few counts. This chain connects TRBV11-2 to TRBJ1-6; 7 bases map to TRBD1. The CDR3 has 14 residues. CDR1 and CDR2 from the germline V gene are SGHAT and FQNNGV. Trimming removed 1 base from V and 6 bases from J; junction bases left unmatched: 0. CDR3 DNA sequence: TGTGCCAGCAGCTTAGGACAGGGTAATTCACCCCTCCACTTT. Amino acids: CASSLGQGNSPLHF.

The chain employs TRBV25-1 and TRBJ1-2; D is perhaps TRBD1 (5 bases). The CDR3 sequence is 14 residues long. Per the germline V gene, CDR1 is MGHDK and CDR2 is SYGVNS. V was pared by 3 bases and J by 3 bases, with 11 bases between. For the CDR3, the DNA is TGTGCCAGCAGTGAGGGGACCGACTACTATGGCTACACCTTC. As protein: CASSEGTDYYGYTF.